The 24 T cell receptor beta chains below come from one sample, sequenced in a study of regulatory T cells in long-lasting Graves disease. As for time point: newly diagnosed GD, antithyroid drugs for less than 3 months. PBMC-derived RNA was used for the TCR library. Combining iRepertoire HTBI primers with Arm-PCR of CDR3 regions, the authors built TCR beta libraries. MiXCR was run by TCRdb on the multiplex PCR reads, yielding one entry per CDR3 protein. The sample shows about 420,000 distinct CDR3 sequences, roughly 15% of them seen only once. The same specimen was also included in a second study, on T cells in Graves' hyperthyroidism and ophthalmopathy.

The sequencing used peripheral blood mononuclear cells (PBMCs), collected at new diagnosis, from a patient treated with antithyroid drugs. The receptors were sampled from a woman under 30 with Graves disease.

The V and J genes are TRBV14 and TRBJ2-7; maybe TRBD2 (5 bases). Germline V CDR1 and CDR2: SGHDN, FVKESK. The germline V and J ends were trimmed by 2 bases and 6 bases, with 11 bases remaining between them. This CDR3 spans 13 amino acids. The CDR3 DNA reads TGTGCCAGCAGCCAAACAGTGCGGGTCGAGCAGTACTTC. Residues: CASSQTVRVEQYF. The full variable domain, in which reference TRBV14 and TRBJ2-7 provide the parts outside the CDR3, is EAGVTQFPSHSVIEKGQTVTLRCDPISGHDNLYWYRRVMGKEIKFLLHFVKESKQDESGMPNNRFLAERTGGTYSTLKVQPAELEDSGVYFCASSQTVRVEQYFGPGTRLTVT.

There are many counts of this clonotype. The chain carries TRBV10-2 and TRBJ2-3, with D tentatively TRBD1 (6 bases). Germline CDR1 is WSHSY and CDR2 is SAAADI. Trimming pared 2 bases from V and 4 bases from J, leaving 7 bases between. The CDR3 is 13 amino acids. The CDR3 reads CASSEAGADTQYF. The CDR3 DNA sequence: TGCGCCAGCAGTGAGGCAGGGGCAGATACGCAGTATTTT.

The sample holds many counts of this clonotype. In nucleotides, the CDR3 is TGTGCCAGCAGCTTTGCAGGGGCTAACTATGGCTACACCTTC. Protein sequence: CASSFAGANYGYTF. V usage is TRBV5-6 and J usage is TRBJ1-2, with D possibly matching TRBD1 (6 bases). The CDR3 spans 14 residues. Germline loops: CDR1 SGHDT, CDR2 YYEEEE. The V end was cut by 2 bases, the J end by 0 bases, with 8 bases between.

The chain uses TRBV28 and TRBJ2-1; D gene uncertain. This CDR3 spans 16 amino acids. The germline gives CDR1 MDHEN, CDR2 SYDVKM. V was cut by 6 bases and J by 7 bases, with 22 bases left in between. The DNA of the CDR3 is TGTGCCAGCAGGATTCCCCTTCGGCTCTCGCGGAATGAGCAGTTCTTC. Its protein product is CASRIPLRLSRNEQFF.

The chain has TRBV7-2 and TRBJ1-6; D is ambiguous. V lost 1 base and J 4 bases, leaving 5 bases between the germline ends. The CDR3 runs to 14 residues. From germline, CDR1 is SGHTA and CDR2 FQGNSA. The CDR3 loop is CASSLEQYNSPLHF. In DNA, the CDR3 is TGTGCCAGCAGCTTAGAACAGTATAATTCACCCCTCCACTTT.

This clonotype was seen a handful of times. A clone one base away is much larger, so this may be a read error. The chain combines TRBV28 with TRBJ2-5; D unclear. The germline V gene encodes CDR1 MDHEN and CDR2 SYDVKM. The ends were cut back, 5 bases at V and 1 base at J, with 11 bases in the middle. This CDR3 has 14 amino acids. CDR3 residues: CASSVGSTQETQYF. CDR3 sequence (DNA): TGTGCCAGCAGTGTGGGCAGTACCCAAGAGACCCAGTACTTC.

As to this clonotype: This may stem from a read error, because a much larger clone lies one nucleotide away. The chain couples TRBV30 to TRBJ2-7; D gene ambiguous. This CDR3 is built from 11 residues. CDR1 is GTSNPN and CDR2 is SVGIG in the germline V gene (reference sequence). The CDR3 is CARSVDYEQYF. CDR3 DNA: TGTGCCCGGAGTGTGGACTACGAGCAGTACTTC.

This clonotype was seen a handful of times. The rearrangement uses TRBV20-1 and TRBJ2-3; D possibly corresponds to TRBD1 (6 bases). Per germline, CDR1 DFQATT and CDR2 SNEGSKA (reference sequence). This CDR3 is 18 amino acids long. V was trimmed by 0 bases and J by 6 bases, leaving 25 bases between them. The CDR3 sequence is CSARDGSPHRANGDTQYF. The CDR3 nucleotides are TGCAGTGCTAGAGATGGTTCTCCTCACAGGGCCAATGGGGATACGCAGTATTTT.

This clonotype has at least ten counts. The chain recombines TRBV29-1 with TRBJ2-1; 10 bases agree with TRBD2. The germline CDR1 and CDR2 sequences are SQVTM and ANQGSEA. CDR3 size: 16 residues. With 3 bases clipped from V and 4 bases from J, the junction kept 9 bases outside the gene matches. The CDR3 nucleotides are TGCAGCGTTGATAGACTGGCTAGCGGGAGTTACAATGAGCAGTTCTTC. Translation gives CSVDRLASGSYNEQFF.

V and J are TRBV10-3 and TRBJ1-1; D remains unclear. This CDR3 is 14 amino acids long. Germline assignment: CDR1 ENHRY and CDR2 SYGVKD. V shed 7 bases and J shed 1 base, with 13 bases lying between them. The DNA of the CDR3 is TGTGCCATCAAGGGCAGTATGGGGAACACTGAAGCTTTCTTT. It translates to CAIKGSMGNTEAFF.

This clonotype was seen a few times. The chain recombines TRBV6-5 with TRBJ2-7, with a weak D call TRBD1 (5 bases). V was trimmed by 0 bases and J by 0 bases, leaving 12 bases between them. The germline V gene encodes CDR1 MNHEY and CDR2 SVGAGI. The CDR3 runs to 16 residues. CDR3 sequence (DNA): TGTGCCAGCAGTTACTCCTGGGGCAGTACCTCCTACGAGCAGTACTTC. Its protein product is CASSYSWGSTSYEQYF.

This rearrangement joins TRBV5-1 to TRBJ2-7; D ambiguous. V lost 0 bases and J lost 6, with 10 bases in between. CDR1 and CDR2 (germline): SGHRS, YFSETQ. This CDR3 spans 13 amino acids. In DNA form, the CDR3 reads TGCGCCAGCAGCTTGGCCATGAGATCCGAGCAGTACTTC. Protein: CASSLAMRSEQYF.

The chain has TRBV30 and TRBJ2-3; D gene ambiguous. V was shortened by 2 bases and J by 5 bases, with 8 bases between the two germline ends. This CDR3 spans 12 amino acids. Looked up from germline, CDR1 is GTSNPN and CDR2 is SVGIG (reference sequence). This chain's CDR3 is CAWSLGRDTQYF. CDR3 nucleotide sequence: TGTGCCTGGAGTCTGGGCAGAGATACGCAGTATTTT.

V is TRBV27 and J is TRBJ2-5, with a possible D match to TRBD2 (5 bases). In germline, CDR1 is MNHEY, CDR2 SMNVEV (reference sequence). V dropped 6 bases and J dropped 7 bases, with 15 bases sitting between them. This CDR3 region has 13 residues. The CDR3 DNA reads as TGTGCCAGCAGCGGACTGAACCAGATGACCCAGTACTTC. Translated, it gives CASSGLNQMTQYF.

The chain recombines TRBV20-1 with TRBJ2-7; possible D gene TRBD1, 6 bases. The length of the CDR3 is 13 residues. V lost 6 bases to trimming and J lost 3 bases, with 15 bases between them. The germline V gene has CDR1 DFQATT and CDR2 SNEGSKA (reference sequence). The chain's CDR3 is CSAMTGQIYEQYF. The CDR3 DNA sequence: TGCAGTGCAATGACTGGACAGATCTACGAGCAGTACTTC.

This clonotype was detected many times. The rearrangement joins TRBV9 to TRBJ1-5; D not resolved. CDR3 size: 15 residues. Trimming took off 0 bases at V and 3 bases at J, with 10 bases between the two ends. From germline, CDR1 is SGDLS and CDR2 YYNGEE. DNA of the CDR3: TGTGCCAGCAGCGTAGACCCGAACTCCAATCAGCCCCAGCATTTT. It specifies CASSVDPNSNQPQHF.

The chain uses TRBV27 and TRBJ1-6; D remains ambiguous. The germline gives CDR1 MNHEY, CDR2 SMNVEV (reference sequence). Trimming removed 4 bases from V and 5 bases from J, with 12 bases in between. The CDR3 has 15 residues. Here the CDR3 DNA reads TGTGCCAGCAGTTCAAGAAGATATAATAATTCACCCCTCCACTTT. Residues: CASSSRRYNNSPLHF.

This sequence joins TRBV11-2 and TRBJ2-5; no clear D gene. Trimming pared 6 bases from V and 7 bases from J, leaving 9 bases between. From germline, CDR1 is SGHAT and CDR2 FQNNGV. CDR3 length: 11 residues. CDR3 nucleotides: TGTGCCAGCAGTCAGGCGTCGACCCAGTACTTC. This gives the protein CASSQASTQYF.

Points on this clonotype: This may come from a read error, since a much larger clone is one base off. V gene TRBV28 combines with J gene TRBJ2-3; D perhaps matches TRBD2 (5 bases). The CDR3 is 13 amino acids. Germline assignment: CDR1 MDHEN and CDR2 SYDVKM. The CDR3 DNA reads TGTGCCAGCAGGGCCTCTAGCACAGCTACGCAGTATTTT. It yields the protein CASRASSTATQYF.

With regard to this clonotype: At one end, the junction sequence differs from germline, possibly due to a read error. The chain's CDR3 is CVSSEGQLSNQPQHF. The DNA of the CDR3 is TGTGTCAGCAGCGAGGGACAGCTTAGCAATCAGCCCCAGCATTTT. This chain joins TRBV2 and TRBJ1-5; 7 bases map to TRBD1. The CDR3 consists of 15 residues. CDR1 is SNHLY and CDR2 is FYNNEI in the germline V gene.

The gene calls are TRBV6-5 and TRBJ2-5; 8 positions match TRBD1. V was pared by 2 bases and J by 7 bases, with 9 bases of the junction left unmatched. CDR1 and CDR2 from the germline V gene are MNHEY and SVGAGI. The CDR3 is 15 residues long. The chain's CDR3 is CASSYRPTGVGTQYF. The DNA of the CDR3 is TGTGCCAGCAGTTACCGTCCGACAGGGGTAGGGACCCAGTACTTC.

This clonotype has a count of ten or more. The chain has TRBV9 and TRBJ2-5, with D perhaps TRBD1 (6 bases). V lost 4 bases and J 5 bases, leaving 18 bases between the germline ends. Germline V gene data show CDR1 as SGDLS and CDR2 as YYNGEE. This CDR3 contains 15 residues. CDR3 residues: CASSLDTSGVETQYF. As DNA, the CDR3 is TGTGCCAGCAGCCTCGATACATCAGGGGTTGAGACCCAGTACTTC.

Regarding this clonotype: A far larger clone is off by one base, so a read error is likely. The rearrangement links TRBV18 to TRBJ2-1; D is unresolved. Germline V gene data show CDR1 as KGHSH and CDR2 as LQKENI. Trimming pared 4 bases from V and 13 bases from J, leaving 17 bases between. The CDR3 sequence is 13 residues long. This chain's CDR3 is CASSRAIQETQFF. CDR3 coding DNA: TGTGCCAGCTCACGGGCTATCCAAGAGACCCAGTTCTTC.

The V call is TRBV6-1, the J call TRBJ1-5; weak D call: TRBD1 (5 bases). V was clipped by 8 bases and J by 9 bases, with 17 bases between them. The CDR3 runs to 13 residues. From germline, CDR1 is MNHNS and CDR2 SASEGT. CDR3 region: CASLPGEGWPQHF. The CDR3 DNA follows: TGTGCCAGCCTGCCCGGAGAGGGGTGGCCCCAGCATTTT.